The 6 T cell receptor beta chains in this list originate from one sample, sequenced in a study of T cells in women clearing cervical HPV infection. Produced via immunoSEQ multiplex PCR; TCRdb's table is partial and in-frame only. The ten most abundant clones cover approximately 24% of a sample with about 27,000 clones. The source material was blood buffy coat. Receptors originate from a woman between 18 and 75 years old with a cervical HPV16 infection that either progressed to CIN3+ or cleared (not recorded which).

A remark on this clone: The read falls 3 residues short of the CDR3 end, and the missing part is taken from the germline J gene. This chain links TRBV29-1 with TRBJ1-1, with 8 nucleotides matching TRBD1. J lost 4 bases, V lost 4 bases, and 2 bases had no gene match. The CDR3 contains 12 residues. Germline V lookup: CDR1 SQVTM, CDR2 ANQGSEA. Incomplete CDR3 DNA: TGCAGCGTTGCTACAGGGGGCACTGAA. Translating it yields CSVATGGTE. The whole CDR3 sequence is CSVATGGTEAFF.

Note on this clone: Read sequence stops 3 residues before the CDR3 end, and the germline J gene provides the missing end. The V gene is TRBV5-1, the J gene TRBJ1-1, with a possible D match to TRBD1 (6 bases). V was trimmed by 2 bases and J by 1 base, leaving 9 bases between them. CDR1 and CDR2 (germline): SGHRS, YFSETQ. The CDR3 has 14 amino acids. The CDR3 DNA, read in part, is TGCGCCAGCAGCTTACAGGGAGCGAACACTGAA. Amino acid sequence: CASSLQGANTE. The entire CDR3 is CASSLQGANTEAFF. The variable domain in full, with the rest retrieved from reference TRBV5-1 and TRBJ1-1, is KAGVTQTPRYLIKTRGQQVTLSCSPISGHRSVSWYQQTPGQGLQFLFEYFSETQRNKGNFPGRFSGRQFSNSRSEMNVSTLELGDSALYLCASSLQGANTEAFFGQGTRLTVV.

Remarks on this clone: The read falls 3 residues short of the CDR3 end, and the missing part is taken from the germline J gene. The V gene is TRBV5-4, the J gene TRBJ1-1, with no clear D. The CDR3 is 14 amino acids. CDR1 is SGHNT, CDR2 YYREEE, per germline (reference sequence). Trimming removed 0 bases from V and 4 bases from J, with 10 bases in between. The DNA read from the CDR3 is TGTGCCAGCAGCTTGGATGTGCTATCCACTGAA. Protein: CASSLDVLSTE. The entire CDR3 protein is CASSLDVLSTEAFF.

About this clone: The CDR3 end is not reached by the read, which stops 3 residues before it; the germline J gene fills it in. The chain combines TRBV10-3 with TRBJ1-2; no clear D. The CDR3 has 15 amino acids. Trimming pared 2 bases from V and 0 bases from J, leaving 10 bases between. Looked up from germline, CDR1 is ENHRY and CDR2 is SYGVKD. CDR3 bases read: TGTGCCATCAGTGAGCGGGGAAGAGCTAACTATGGC. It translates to CAISERGRANYG. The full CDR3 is CAISERGRANYGYTF.

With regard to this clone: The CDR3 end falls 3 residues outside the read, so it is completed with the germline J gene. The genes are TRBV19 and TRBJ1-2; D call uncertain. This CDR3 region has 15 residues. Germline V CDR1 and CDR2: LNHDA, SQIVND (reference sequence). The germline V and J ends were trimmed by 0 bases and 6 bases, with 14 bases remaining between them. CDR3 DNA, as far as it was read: TGTGCCAGTAGTATAGATGGCGGTTTTCCGGATGGC. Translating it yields CASSIDGGFPDG. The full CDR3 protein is CASSIDGGFPDGYTF.

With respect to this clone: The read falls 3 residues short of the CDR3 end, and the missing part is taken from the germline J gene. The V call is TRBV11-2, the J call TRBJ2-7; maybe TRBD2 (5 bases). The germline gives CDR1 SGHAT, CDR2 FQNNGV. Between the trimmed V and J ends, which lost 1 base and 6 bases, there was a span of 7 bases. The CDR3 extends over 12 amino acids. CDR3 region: CASSLGGREQYF. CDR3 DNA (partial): TGTGCCAGCAGCTTAGGAGGGCGCGAG.